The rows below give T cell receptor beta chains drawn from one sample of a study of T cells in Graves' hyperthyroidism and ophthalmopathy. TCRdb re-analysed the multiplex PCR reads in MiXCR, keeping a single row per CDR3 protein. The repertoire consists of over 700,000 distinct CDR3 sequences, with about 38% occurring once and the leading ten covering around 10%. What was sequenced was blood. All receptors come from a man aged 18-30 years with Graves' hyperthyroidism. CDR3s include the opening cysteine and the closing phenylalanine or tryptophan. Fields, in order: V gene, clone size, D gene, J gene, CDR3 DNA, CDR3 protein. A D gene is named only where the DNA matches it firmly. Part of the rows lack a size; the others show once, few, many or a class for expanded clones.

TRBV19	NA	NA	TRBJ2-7	TGCGCCAGCAGCCAAGATACCTTGGACAGTACCTACGAGCAGTACTTC	CASSQDTLDSTYEQYF
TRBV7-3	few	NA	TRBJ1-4	TGTGCCAGCAGCTACGTGGACGCAACTAATGAAAAACTGTTTTTT	CASSYVDATNEKLFF
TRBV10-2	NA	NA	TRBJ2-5	TGTGCCAGCAGTTGGTTGGAAGGGGAGACCCAGTACTTC	CASSWLEGETQYF
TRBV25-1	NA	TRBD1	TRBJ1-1	TGTGCCAGCAGTTTGGGGACAGGGGGGATGAACACTGAAGCTTTCTTT	CASSLGTGGMNTEAFF
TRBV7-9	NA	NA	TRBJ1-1	TGTGCCAGCAGCTCACTAGGTAGAGAGACTGAAGCTTTCTTT	CASSSLGRETEAFF
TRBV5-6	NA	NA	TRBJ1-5	TGTGCCAGCAGCTTGTTTGGATATTATCAGCCCCAGCATTTT	CASSLFGYYQPQHF
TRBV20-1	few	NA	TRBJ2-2	TGCAGTGCTAGGCGGGGCGGGGAGCTGTTTTTT	CSARRGGELFF
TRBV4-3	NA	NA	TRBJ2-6	TGCGCCAGCAGCCATCTTTTCAGGGACTCTGGGGCCAACGTCCTGACTTTC	CASSHLFRDSGANVLTF
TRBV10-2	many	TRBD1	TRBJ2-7	TGCGCCAGCACTCCCGACAGGGGCTACGAGCAGTACTTC	CASTPDRGYEQYF
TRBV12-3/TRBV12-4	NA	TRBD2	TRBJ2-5	TGTGCCAGCGGCGGGGGAAAGAGGGAGACCCAGTACTTC	CASGGGKRETQYF
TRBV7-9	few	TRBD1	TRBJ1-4	TGTGCCAGCAGTCTTAAGCGGCAGGGGGTGGAAAAACTGTTTTTT	CASSLKRQGVEKLFF
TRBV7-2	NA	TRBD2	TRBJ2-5	TGTGCCAGCAGCTTTTCAAGACCCGGGGCTAGCGGGACTTTAAAGACCCAGTACTTC	CASSFSRPGASGTLKTQYF
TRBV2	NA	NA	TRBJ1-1	TGTGCCAGCTTAGGTGGGAACACTGAAGCTTTCTTT	CASLGGNTEAFF
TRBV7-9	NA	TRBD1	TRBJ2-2	TGTGCCAGCAGCTCCTGGGACAGGGGCACCGGGGAGCTGTTTTTT	CASSSWDRGTGELFF
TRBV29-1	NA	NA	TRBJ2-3	TGCAGCGTTGAAGACCTCACAGATACGCAGTATTTT	CSVEDLTDTQYF
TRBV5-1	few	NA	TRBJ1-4	TGCGCCAGCAGCTTGGATGCGGGTGGCGAAAAACTGTTTTTT	CASSLDAGGEKLFF
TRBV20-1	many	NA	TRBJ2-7	TGCAGTGCTAGGCCCGAGAGGGAACCCTTCCTCTACGAGCAGTACTTC	CSARPEREPFLYEQYF
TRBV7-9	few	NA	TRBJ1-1	TGTGCCAGCAGATTATTCAGGGACCCGAACACTGAAGCTTTCTTT	CASRLFRDPNTEAFF
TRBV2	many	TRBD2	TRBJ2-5	TGTGCCAGCAGTGGTAGCGGGAGCGGGGAGACCCAGTACTTC	CASSGSGSGETQYF
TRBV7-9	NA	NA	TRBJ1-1	TGTGCCAGCGGGTGGGGGCACACTGAAGCTTTCTTT	CASGWGHTEAFF
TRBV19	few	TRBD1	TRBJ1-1	TGTGCCAGTAGTATTAAGGGGGCGGAGAACACTGAAGCTTTCTTT	CASSIKGAENTEAFF
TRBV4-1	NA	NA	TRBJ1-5	TGCGCCAGCAGCCCTACAGGCCATCCGAGCAATCAGCCCCAGCATTTT	CASSPTGHPSNQPQHF
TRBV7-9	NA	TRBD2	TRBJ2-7	TGTGCCAGCAGCTTAGGGGAGGGTACCGAGCAGTACTTC	CASSLGEGTEQYF
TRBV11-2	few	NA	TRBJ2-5	TGTGCCAGCAGAAGGGACCCCCAAGAGACCCAGTACTTC	CASRRDPQETQYF
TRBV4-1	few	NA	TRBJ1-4	TGCGCCAGCAGCCAAGATCCCCAGGATAATGAAAAACTGTTTTTT	CASSQDPQDNEKLFF
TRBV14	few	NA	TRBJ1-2	TGTGCCAGCAGCCAGACGGTGGGCTATGGCTACACCTTC	CASSQTVGYGYTF